Listed below are T cell receptor beta chains from one sample, sequenced in a study of cytomegalovirus exposure and HLA in healthy donors. Using immunoSEQ multiplex PCR, the repertoire was profiled, and TCRdb retains in-frame clones only, with some absent. The sample includes fewer than 95,000 clones, more than 65% seen only once; the top ten take about 16%. The sequenced sample consisted of PBMCs. These receptors originate from a middle-aged woman in good health and CMV-seropositive. The CDR3 runs from the conserved cysteine through the conserved F or W. Rows may omit the clone size; those that give it use once, few, many or a size class.

j_call v_call clone_size cdr3_length cdr3_aa
TRBJ2-7 TRBV27 few 14 CASRVLGSSYEQYF
TRBJ2-2 TRBV27 - 15 CASSIRGLNTGELFF
TRBJ2-1 TRBV4-1 once 16 CASSPGSGRTYNEQFF
TRBJ2-1 TRBV9 - 15 CASSSSGSSYNEQFF
TRBJ2-2 TRBV19 - 14 CASGFGGNTGELFF
TRBJ1-1 TRBV6-6 - 11 CASIFYTEAFF
TRBJ2-1 TRBV5-1 - 13 CASSLEQGNEQFF
TRBJ1-1 TRBV12-5 - 12 CASGLEVGEAFF
TRBJ1-5 TRBV19 - 14 CAKWGGIVRQPQHF
TRBJ2-3 TRBV7-9 - 14 CASSPGQGQDTQYF
TRBJ1-3 TRBV15 - 14 CATSVGTPGNTIYF
TRBJ2-5 TRBV7-6 - 15 CASSYSGRYQETQYF
TRBJ2-5 TRBV18 - 15 CASSPLGGRQETQYF
TRBJ2-1 TRBV2 many 16 CASSELGTRQGREQFF
TRBJ2-7 TRBV11-2 - 14 CASSSLEGHHEQYF
TRBJ2-2 TRBV21-1 - 18 CASSKDEGEKSGTGELFF
TRBJ1-1 TRBV2 - 14 CASRYGGYDTEAFF
TRBJ2-1 TRBV2 once 16 CASSERWGVAGGGQFF
TRBJ1-5 TRBV10-3 once 15 CGISEGGTVDQPQHF
TRBJ1-4 TRBV27 - 14 CASSSAGVGEKLFF
TRBJ2-2 TRBV27 - 16 CASSLGGGANTGELFF
TRBJ1-2 TRBV7-8 - 14 CASSSGQGDYGYTF
TRBJ2-7 TRBV14 - 14 CASSQGGGSLEQYF
TRBJ1-2 TRBV7-3 - 15 CASSLTSQGSEGYTF
TRBJ1-3 TRBV14 - 15 CARGGQELAGNTIYF
TRBJ2-7 TRBV6-6 - 14 CASSYSPGPYEQYF
TRBJ1-5 TRBV18 - 13 CASSPGTDQPQHF
TRBJ1-5 TRBV29-1 - 15 CSVILARGKNQPQHF
TRBJ1-5 TRBV5-1 - 15 CASSLAPRGLQPQHF
TRBJ2-3 TRBV19 few 19 CASSSPFETSETITDTQYF
TRBJ1-3 TRBV2 - 17 CASSRLGRGPSGNTIYF
TRBJ1-2 TRBV6-5 - 14 CASSYHRIYYGYTF
TRBJ1-1 TRBV19 - 14 CASKRREEVAEAFF
TRBJ1-4 TRBV6-5 - 13 CASSYDAREKLFF
TRBJ2-7 TRBV4-1 many 15 CASSSRAGTNREQYF
TRBJ1-1 TRBV5-4 few 13 CASSSLREAEAFF
TRBJ1-2 TRBV6-5 - 12 CAARTGGYGYTF
TRBJ1-1 TRBV19 - 13 CASSTTRNTEAFF
TRBJ1-5 TRBV30 once 11 CAWNGAQPQHF
TRBJ2-7 TRBV19 - 14 CASSLVGRNYEQYF
TRBJ2-7 TRBV7-2 - 13 CASSFGGADEQYF
TRBJ1-1 TRBV7-2 - 16 CASSLAASGGQGEAFF
TRBJ2-7 TRBV5-8 few 14 CASSPEGQVKRQYF
TRBJ2-3 TRBV10-1 once 15 CASRGGQGSTDTQYF